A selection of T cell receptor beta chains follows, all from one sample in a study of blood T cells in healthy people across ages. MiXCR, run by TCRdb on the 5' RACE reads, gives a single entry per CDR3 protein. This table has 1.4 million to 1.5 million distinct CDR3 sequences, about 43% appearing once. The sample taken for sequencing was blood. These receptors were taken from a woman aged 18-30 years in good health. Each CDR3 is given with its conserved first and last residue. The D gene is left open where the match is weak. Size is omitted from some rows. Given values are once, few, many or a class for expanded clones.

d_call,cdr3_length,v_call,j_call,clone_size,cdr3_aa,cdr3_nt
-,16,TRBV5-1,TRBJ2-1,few,CASSLWGTIRDNEQFF,TGCGCCAGCAGCTTGTGGGGAACAATCAGAGACAATGAGCAGTTCTTC
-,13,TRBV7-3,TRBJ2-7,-,CASSLTPYNEQYF,TGTGCCAGCAGCTTAACCCCCTACAATGAGCAGTACTTC
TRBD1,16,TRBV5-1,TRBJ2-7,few,CASSPNAGTGSYEQYF,TGCGCCAGCAGCCCCAACGCCGGGACAGGGTCCTACGAGCAGTACTTC
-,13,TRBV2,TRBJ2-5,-,CASSGGSGNEQYF,TGTGCCAGCAGTGGGGGGTCTGGGAATGAGCAGTACTTC
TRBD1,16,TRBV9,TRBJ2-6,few,CASSVGTGVGANVLTF,TGTGCCAGCAGCGTAGGCACAGGGGTCGGGGCCAACGTCCTGACTTTC
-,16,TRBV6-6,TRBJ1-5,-,CASSYSRGERHQPQHF,TGTGCCAGCAGTTACTCGCGAGGGGAGAGGCATCAGCCCCAGCATTTT
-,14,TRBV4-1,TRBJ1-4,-,CASSQAAEREKLFF,TGCGCCAGCAGCCAAGCTGCTGAGAGGGAAAAACTGTTTTTT
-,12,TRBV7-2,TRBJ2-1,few,CASSSGTQKQFF,TGTGCCAGCAGCTCGGGGACTCAAAAGCAGTTCTTC
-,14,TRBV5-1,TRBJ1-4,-,CASSLEGVNEKLFF,TGCGCCAGCAGCTTGGAAGGAGTCAATGAAAAACTGTTTTTT
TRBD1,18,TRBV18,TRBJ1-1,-,CASSPSNSGDRGMLQAFF,TGTGCCAGCTCACCATCGAATAGCGGGGACAGAGGGATGCTGCAGGCTTTCTTT
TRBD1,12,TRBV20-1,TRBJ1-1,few,CSATTGGTEAFF,TGCAGTGCTACTACAGGGGGAACTGAAGCTTTCTTT
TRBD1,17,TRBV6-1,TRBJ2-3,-,CASSARGSPHTGDTQYF,TGTGCCAGCAGTGCCAGGGGGTCCCCTCACACGGGAGATACGCAGTATTTT
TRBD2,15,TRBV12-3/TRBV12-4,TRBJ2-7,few,CASSYLAGVDAEQYF,TGTGCCAGCAGTTACCTAGCGGGAGTGGATGCTGAGCAGTACTTC
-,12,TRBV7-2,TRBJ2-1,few,CASRSSVNEQFF,TGTGCCAGCAGGTCTAGCGTCAATGAGCAGTTCTTC
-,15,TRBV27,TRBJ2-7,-,CASRLGGPSSYEQYF,TGTGCCAGCAGACTGGGGGGGCCGAGCTCCTACGAGCAGTACTTC
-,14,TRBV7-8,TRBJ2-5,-,CASSLRWDRETQYF,TGTGCCAGCAGCTTACGATGGGATCGGGAGACCCAGTACTTC
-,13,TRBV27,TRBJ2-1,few,CASRSTGINEQFF,TGTGCCAGCAGGAGTACTGGAATCAATGAGCAGTTCTTC
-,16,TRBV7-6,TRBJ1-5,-,CASSLGSPTSNQPQHF,TGTGCCAGCAGCTTAGGGTCCCCAACGAGCAATCAGCCCCAGCATTTT
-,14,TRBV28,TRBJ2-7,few,CASSWRTFTYEQYF,TGTGCCAGCAGTTGGCGGACTTTTACCTACGAGCAGTACTTC
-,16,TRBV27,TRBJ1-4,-,CASSLFKTDSNEKLFF,TGTGCCAGCAGTTTATTTAAGACAGACTCTAATGAAAAACTGTTTTTT
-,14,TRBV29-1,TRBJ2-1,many,CSVVPWENRGEQFF,TGCAGCGTTGTACCATGGGAAAATCGGGGTGAGCAGTTCTTC